Sequencing of this T cell receptor (beta chain) was carried out in a study of T cell responses to AZD1222 COVID-19 vaccine. Sequencing used immunoSEQ multiplex PCR; TCRdb keeps in-frame clones, though not all of them. The sample yields approximately 150,000 clones, about nine tenths seen once. Broader study findings: Donors in the cohort were predominantly white British and more often female, and clonal diversity was possibly underestimated. Two AZD1222 doses significantly raised spike-specific TCR breadth and depth over controls. Spike was spanned by vaccine-associated CD4 TCRs, with dominance at 160-218 and 743-854.

Comments on this clone: What it recognizes is unknown.

The receptor's source is an adult who received the AZD1222 COVID-19 vaccine. Material: peripheral blood, obtained 28 days after the second AZD1222 dose.

The CDR3 region has the DNA TGTGCCAGCAGTTACTCGCGGGAGCGGGGTACTTCACCCCTCCACTTT. It translates to CASSYSRERGTSPLHF. V and J are TRBV6-5 and TRBJ1-6; D unclear. Germline CDR1 MNHEY, CDR2 SVGAGI. CDR3 length: 16 residues. Trimming cost V 0 bases and J 9 bases, with 15 bases left between them.